These 11 T cell receptor beta chains came from one sample sequenced in a study of blood T cell repertoires in COVID-19. The method was immunoSEQ multiplex PCR; TCRdb's version includes in-frame clones alone and lacks a portion of them. Here the sample spans some 25,000 clones, about 76% being singletons. The sample was peripheral blood. These receptors were collected from a man aged 70 or older with acute or convalescent COVID-19.

The rearrangement links TRBV11-1 to TRBJ2-1; tentative D call: TRBD2 (7 bases). The CDR3 runs 16 residues. CDR1 and CDR2 (germline): SGHAT, FQDESV (reference sequence). Trimming shortened V by 5 bases and J by 5 bases, and 19 bases separated the two germline ends. Written as DNA, the CDR3 is TGTGCCAGCAGCCTTTCAGGGGCTAGCGGCCACAATGAGCAGTTCTTC. This translates into CASSLSGASGHNEQFF.

This clone was counted a few times. This chain links TRBV19 with TRBJ2-2; 12 bases map to TRBD2. V was clipped by 3 bases and J by 3 bases; unmatched bases: 2. CDR3 size: 16 residues. Germline lookup yields CDR1 LNHDA and CDR2 SQIVND (reference sequence). The CDR3 is CASSMTSGGYTGELFF. CDR3 DNA: TGTGCCAGTAGTATGACTAGCGGGGGTTACACCGGGGAGCTGTTTTTT.

This chain connects TRBV28 to TRBJ1-3; 10 nucleotides align to TRBD1. J lost 4 bases, V lost 2 bases, and 5 bases had no gene match. The germline V gene has CDR1 MDHEN and CDR2 SYDVKM. The CDR3 contains 16 residues. CDR3 sequence: CASSLDGQGVGNTIYF. In nucleotides, the CDR3 is TGTGCCAGCAGTTTAGACGGACAGGGGGTCGGAAACACCATATATTTT.

The J gene is TRBJ1-1, the V gene TRBV29-1; the D gene is possibly TRBD1 (5 bases). Looked up from germline, CDR1 is SQVTM and CDR2 is ANQGSEA. The CDR3 is 17 amino acids. Trimming removed 2 bases at V and 0 bases at J, with 19 bases between. The CDR3 loop is CSVEIETANTMNTEAFF. CDR3 coding DNA: TGCAGCGTTGAAATCGAGACAGCTAATACCATGAACACTGAAGCTTTCTTT.

The J gene is TRBJ2-7, the V gene TRBV18, with D perhaps matching TRBD2 (6 bases). CDR1 is KGHSH, CDR2 LQKENI, per germline. Deletions cut 0 bases from V and 0 bases from J, with 12 bases between. This CDR3 has 16 amino acids. This CDR3 is CASSPPGGGGSYEQYF. The CDR3 DNA reads as TGTGCCAGCTCACCACCGGGAGGAGGAGGCTCCTACGAGCAGTACTTC.

This chain joins TRBV18 and TRBJ2-7; D call uncertain. V gave up 1 base and J gave up 0 bases, with 7 bases separating them. The CDR3 loop spans 14 amino acids. Germline V gene lookup returns CDR1 KGHSH and CDR2 LQKENI. The CDR3 spells CASSPLRYSYEQYF. DNA for the CDR3: TGTGCCAGCTCACCACTGAGGTACTCCTACGAGCAGTACTTC.

The CDR3 loop is CASTSPAGGGEQFF. The CDR3 DNA follows: TGCGCCAGCACCTCCCCAGCGGGAGGGGGGGAGCAGTTCTTC. The chain carries TRBV10-2 and TRBJ2-1, with 10 bases fitting TRBD2. The CDR3 sequence is 14 residues long. Germline assignment: CDR1 WSHSY and CDR2 SAAADI. Trimming removed 7 bases from V and 10 bases from J; junction bases left unmatched: 10.

The chain is built from TRBV7-2 and TRBJ1-4; a possible D gene is TRBD1 (5 bases). This CDR3 has 14 amino acids. CDR1 SGHTA and CDR2 FQGNSA come from the germline V gene. V lost 5 bases, J lost 1 base, and 8 bases lay in between. The CDR3 loop reads CASSRQRTNEKLFF. The CDR3 DNA sequence: TGTGCCAGCAGCAGACAGCGAACTAATGAAAAACTGTTTTTT. Based on the CDR3 plus reference TRBV7-2 and TRBJ1-4, the full variable domain is GAGVSQSPSNKVTEKGKDVELRCDPISGHTALYWYRQSLGQGLEFLIYFQGNSAPDKSGLPSDRFSAERTGGSVSTLTIQRTQQEDSAVYLCASSRQRTNEKLFFGSGTQLSVL.

This CDR3 reads CASSLGASAEQFF. DNA for the CDR3: TGTGCCAGCAGCTTAGGAGCAAGCGCTGAGCAGTTCTTC. The rearrangement joins TRBV11-3 to TRBJ2-1; D is unresolved. Trimming pared 1 base from V and 9 bases from J, leaving 10 bases between. The germline V gene encodes CDR1 SGHNT and CDR2 YENEEA. The CDR3 consists of 13 residues.

The CDR3 sequence is CASGTGGFETQYF. The CDR3 nucleotides read TGTGCCAGCGGGACAGGGGGCTTTGAGACCCAGTACTTC. The chain combines TRBV19 with TRBJ2-5; 12 positions match TRBD1. The CDR3 is 13 amino acids. Germline V gives CDR1 LNHDA, CDR2 SQIVND (reference sequence). The V and J ends lost 9 bases and 5 bases, in that order; junction bases with no gene match: 4. The full variable domain, in which reference TRBV19 and TRBJ2-5 provide the parts outside the CDR3, is DGGITQSPKYLFRKEGQNVTLSCEQNLNHDAMYWYRQDPGQGLRLIYYSQIVNDFQKGDIAEGYSVSREKKESFPLTVTSAQKNPTAFYLCASGTGGFETQYFGPGTRLLVL.

This chain links TRBV29-1 with TRBJ2-1, with 7 bases matching TRBD2. This CDR3 has 13 amino acids. Trimming removed 7 bases from V and 4 bases from J; junction bases left unmatched: 7. Germline CDR1 is SQVTM and CDR2 is ANQGSEA. The CDR3 region is CSGSSSGYNEQFF. CDR3 in DNA: TGCAGCGGATCCTCTAGCGGTTACAATGAGCAGTTCTTC.